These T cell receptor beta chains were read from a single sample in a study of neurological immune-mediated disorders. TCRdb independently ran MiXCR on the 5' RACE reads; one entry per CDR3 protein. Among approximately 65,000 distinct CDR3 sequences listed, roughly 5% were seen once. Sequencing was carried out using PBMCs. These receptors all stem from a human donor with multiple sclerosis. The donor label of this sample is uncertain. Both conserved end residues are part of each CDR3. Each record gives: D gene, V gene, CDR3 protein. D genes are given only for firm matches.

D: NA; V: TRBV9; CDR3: CVSSGTDTQYF
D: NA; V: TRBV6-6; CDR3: CASSYGQSSYEQYF
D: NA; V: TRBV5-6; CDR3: CASSEAGVLNQPQHF
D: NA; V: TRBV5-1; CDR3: CASSVGPTGNTIYF
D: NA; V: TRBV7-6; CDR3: CASSLGAQGGVTDTQYF
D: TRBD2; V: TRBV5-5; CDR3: CASTREGGPITDTQYF
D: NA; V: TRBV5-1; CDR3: CASSFSPSLMNTEAFF
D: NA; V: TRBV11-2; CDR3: CASSLGNPGANVLTF
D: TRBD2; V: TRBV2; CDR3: CASSHRLAGMYNEQFF
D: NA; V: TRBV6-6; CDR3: CASIEGGGYGYTF
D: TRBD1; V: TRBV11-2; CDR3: CASSVGTVNEQFF
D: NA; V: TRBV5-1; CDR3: CASSFSFTGSDRGFF
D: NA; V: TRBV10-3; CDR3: CALRDPDLTDTQYF
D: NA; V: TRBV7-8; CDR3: CASSLPHRGQQYF
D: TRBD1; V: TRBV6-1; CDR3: CASRAGTGPSYEQYF
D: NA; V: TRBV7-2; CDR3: CASSLDRADEKLFF
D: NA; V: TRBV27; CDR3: CASSFSGVSPLHF
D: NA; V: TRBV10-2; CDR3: CASSESEGTGNEQFF
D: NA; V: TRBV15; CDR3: CATSTVTRGDGYF
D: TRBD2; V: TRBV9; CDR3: CASSVLSGGGTDTQYF
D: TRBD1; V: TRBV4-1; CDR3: CASSPGQGAVYSGANVLTF
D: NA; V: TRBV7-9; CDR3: CASSLLGSRNTEAFF
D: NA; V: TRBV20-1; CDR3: CSARGQGDGYTF
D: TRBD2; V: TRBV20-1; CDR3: CSARKASGGRADTQYF
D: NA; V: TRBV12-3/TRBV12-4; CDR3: CASSLRGVDNSPLHF
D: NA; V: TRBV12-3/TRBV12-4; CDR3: CASSFYNEAFF
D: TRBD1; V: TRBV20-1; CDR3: CSASSRDRGSYEQYF
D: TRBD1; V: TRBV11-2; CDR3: CASSPQGVETQYF